This T cell receptor (beta chain) was documented in a study of technical replicates of blood from a few donors. The table came from immunoSEQ multiplex PCR; TCRdb's copy has only in-frame clones and leaves some out. Of about 97,000 clones listed, around 96% are singletons. In germline, CDR1 is MNHEY, CDR2 SVGAGI. The CDR3 loop spans 16 amino acids. V lost 0 bases, J lost 7 bases, and 13 bases lay in between. The receptor's source is a human donor in good health. Sequenced input: T cells isolated from PBMCs. The chain is built from TRBV6-5 and TRBJ1-6; tentatively, D is TRBD1 (5 bases). The CDR3 sequence: CASSYSWHRLNSPLHF. The CDR3 coding sequence is TGTGCCAGCAGTTACTCCTGGCACAGGCTAAATTCACCCCTCCACTTT.